This T cell receptor beta chain derives from a study of T cells in Graves' hyperthyroidism and ophthalmopathy. Researchers amplified the TCR beta CDR3 regions from RNA transcripts. An initial round of RT-PCR targeting the TCR CDR3 relied on the HTBI primer set. TCRdb itself ran the multiplex PCR reads through MiXCR, one entry per CDR3 protein. The table has roughly 720,000 distinct CDR3 sequences, 17% seen once. No ophthalmopathy progression within 18 months constituted stable Graves' hyperthyroidism. Recently diagnosed hyperthyroidism of less than 2 months' duration affected patients aged 18 to 65. Each diagnosis was grounded in clinical symptoms, serum thyroxine and TRAb, thyroid ultrasound, and orbital computed tomography. The germline V and J ends were trimmed by 3 bases and 3 bases, with 16 bases remaining between them. CDR3 length: 15 amino acids. Germline CDR1 is SGDLS and CDR2 is YYNGEE. This clonotype was found many times.

The genes are TRBV9 and TRBJ2-7; the D is unclear. The clonotype comes from a man aged 50 or older with Graves' hyperthyroidism. Material: blood. The CDR3 is CASSATATPNYEQYF. CDR3 DNA: TGTGCCAGCAGCGCTACAGCGACGCCGAACTACGAGCAGTACTTC.